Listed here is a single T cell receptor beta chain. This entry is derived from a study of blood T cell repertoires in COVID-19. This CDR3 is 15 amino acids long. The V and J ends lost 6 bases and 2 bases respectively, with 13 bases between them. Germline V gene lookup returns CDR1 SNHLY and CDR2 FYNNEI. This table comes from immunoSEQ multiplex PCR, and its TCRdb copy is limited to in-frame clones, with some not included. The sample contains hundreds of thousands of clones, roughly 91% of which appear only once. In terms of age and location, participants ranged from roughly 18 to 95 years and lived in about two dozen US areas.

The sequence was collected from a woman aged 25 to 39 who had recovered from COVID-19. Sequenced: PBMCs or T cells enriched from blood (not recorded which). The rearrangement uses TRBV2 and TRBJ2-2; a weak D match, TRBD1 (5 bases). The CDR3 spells CASSGRTLNTGELFF. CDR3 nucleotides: TGTGCCAGCAGCGGACGGACACTCAACACCGGGGAGCTGTTTTTT.